The 24 T cell receptor beta chains below were found in one sample sequenced in a study of circulating tumor DNA in untreated peripheral T-cell lymphoma. Here immunoSEQ multiplex PCR was the method, and the copy in TCRdb shows in-frame clones only, minus some. The sample consists of about 5,000 clones, around 70% of them appearing once. The sequenced material came from tumor tissue. These receptor sequences come from a human donor with peripheral T-cell lymphoma.

This rearrangement joins TRBV5-1 to TRBJ1-3, with TRBD1 as a possible D gene (6 bases). CDR3 length: 19 residues. With 4 bases removed from V and 4 bases from J, the gap between germline ends came to 27 bases. Per the germline V gene, CDR1 is SGHRS and CDR2 is YFSETQ. The CDR3 sequence: CASSLMGRVIQGAGNTIYF. CDR3 coding DNA: TGCGCCAGCAGCCTAATGGGGAGAGTGATACAGGGAGCCGGAAACACCATATATTTT.

The chain uses TRBV30 and TRBJ1-2; D is undetermined. This CDR3 has 13 amino acids. Looked up from germline, CDR1 is GTSNPN and CDR2 is SVGIG (reference sequence). Trimming pared 1 base from V and 4 bases from J, leaving 10 bases between. CDR3 sequence reads: CAWSDDGFYGYTF. The CDR3 DNA is TGTGCCTGGAGTGATGACGGATTCTATGGCTACACCTTC.

The chain recombines TRBV1 with TRBJ1-1; TRBD1 reflects the table's D call only, with no check against the DNA. TRBV1 is given as a pseudogene. CDR3 length: 12 amino acids. CDR3 sequence (DNA): TGCGCCAGCAGCCAAGAGGCAGGAGAAGCTTTCTTT. This codes for CASSQEAGEAFF.

This clone was picked up a small number of times. This chain connects TRBV14 to TRBJ1-2; D is ambiguous. The germline V and J ends were trimmed by 0 bases and 5 bases, with 10 bases remaining between them. The CDR3 covers 14 residues. The V gene's germline CDR1 is SGHDN and CDR2 FVKESK. The CDR3, as DNA: TGTGCCAGCAGCCAAGATTCTAGTCCTTATGGCTACACCTTC. Translated, it gives CASSQDSSPYGYTF.

The chain has TRBV19 and TRBJ1-2; D remains ambiguous. Germline loops: CDR1 LNHDA, CDR2 SQIVND (reference sequence). V lost 7 bases and J lost 2, with 8 bases in between. This CDR3 comprises 12 residues. The CDR3 protein is CASKNSNYGYTF. CDR3 DNA sequence: TGTGCCAGTAAAAATTCGAACTATGGCTACACCTTC.

This clone came up once. V and J are TRBV30 and TRBJ1-3, with D unclear. V gave up 4 bases and J gave up 0 bases, with 10 bases separating them. The CDR3 runs 14 residues. Looked up from germline, CDR1 is GTSNPN and CDR2 is SVGIG (reference sequence). The chain's CDR3 is CAWTQPVSGNTIYF. In DNA, the CDR3 is TGTGCCTGGACCCAACCAGTCTCTGGAAACACCATATATTTT.

This clone was counted only a few times. The CDR3 DNA reads as TGTGCCAGCAGTTCTAAGGTAGCGGGAAGCACAGATACGCAGTATTTT. Amino acids: CASSSKVAGSTDTQYF. The chain carries TRBV11-3 and TRBJ2-3; 8 bases align to TRBD2. The V gene end was trimmed by 6 bases and the J gene end by 0 bases; junction bases not matched to a gene: 8. This CDR3 comprises 16 residues. Looked up from germline, CDR1 is SGHNT and CDR2 is YENEEA. The full variable domain, in which reference TRBV11-3 and TRBJ2-3 provide the parts outside the CDR3, is EAGVVQSPRYKIIEKKQPVAFWCNPISGHNTLYWYLQNLGQGPELLIRYENEEAVDDSQLPKDRFSAERLKGVDSTLKIQPAELGDSAVYLCASSSKVAGSTDTQYFGPGTRLTVL.

This chain joins TRBV28 and TRBJ2-1; D unclear. The CDR3 loop spans 12 amino acids. Trimming took 0 bases from V and 8 from J, leaving 5 bases between them. Looked up from germline, CDR1 is MDHEN and CDR2 is SYDVKM. Here the CDR3 DNA reads TGTGCCAGCAGTTTATGGCTGGATGAGCAGTTCTTC. This encodes CASSLWLDEQFF.

The chain combines TRBV19 with TRBJ2-7; D perhaps matches TRBD2 (6 bases). The CDR3 runs 14 residues. The V end was cut by 5 bases, the J end by 0 bases, with 11 bases between. The germline gives CDR1 LNHDA, CDR2 SQIVND (reference sequence). The CDR3 sequence is CASSAGGYSYEQYF. Here the CDR3 DNA reads TGTGCCAGTAGTGCCGGAGGGTACTCCTACGAGCAGTACTTC.

CDR3 region: CASEDRGGNTEAFF. For the CDR3, the DNA is TGTGCCAGCGAGGACAGGGGAGGTAACACTGAAGCTTTCTTT. The chain combines TRBV10-3 with TRBJ1-1; 9 nucleotides match TRBD1. The CDR3 covers 14 residues. Trimming at V came to 10 bases and at J to 2 bases, leaving 8 bases not matched to a gene. Looked up from germline, CDR1 is ENHRY and CDR2 is SYGVKD.

The sample holds a few counts of this clone. The chain uses TRBV6-8 and TRBJ1-1; no clear D. The CDR3 covers 13 residues. CDR1 and CDR2 (germline): MNHGY, SAAAGT. V dropped 7 bases and J dropped 1 base, with 10 bases sitting between them. The CDR3 sequence: CASKRLENTEAFF. In nucleotides, the CDR3 is TGTGCCAGCAAACGGCTCGAGAACACTGAAGCTTTCTTT.

J is TRBJ1-4 and V is TRBV5-1; TRBD1 agrees at 7 bases. Germline V gene data show CDR1 as SGHRS and CDR2 as YFSETQ. Trimming at V came to 0 bases and at J to 4 bases, leaving 0 bases not matched to a gene. This CDR3 region has 14 residues. The DNA for the CDR3 is TGCGCCAGCAGCTTGGGACAGGGTAATGAAAAACTGTTTTTT. It translates to CASSLGQGNEKLFF.

This sequence joins TRBV11-3 and TRBJ1-1; 8 bases align to TRBD1. Unmatched junction bases numbered 6, after V lost 2 bases and J lost 4 bases. CDR1 and CDR2 (germline): SGHNT, YENEEA. The CDR3 length is 15 residues. The CDR3 DNA reads as TGTGCCAGCAGCTTATCCATAACAGGGGGCACTGAAGCTTTCTTT. Amino acid sequence: CASSLSITGGTEAFF.

The chain employs TRBV28 and TRBJ1-1; 8 bases align to TRBD1. The CDR3 extends over 14 amino acids. With 6 bases clipped from V and 4 bases from J, the junction kept 7 bases outside the gene matches. Germline values: CDR1 MDHEN, CDR2 SYDVKM. The CDR3 sequence: CASRPTGASTEAFF. The CDR3 nucleotides read TGTGCCAGCAGGCCGACAGGGGCAAGCACTGAAGCTTTCTTT.

This chain uses TRBV12-5 with TRBJ2-3; D not certain. The germline gives CDR1 LGHNT, CDR2 FRNRAP. The CDR3 runs to 11 residues. The CDR3 loop is CASKGTDTQYF. The DNA of the CDR3 is TGTGCCAGCAAGGGCACAGATACGCAGTATTTT.

This chain connects TRBV6-8 to TRBJ2-3; 7 nucleotides match TRBD1. Germline V gene lookup returns CDR1 MNHGY and CDR2 SAAAGT. The CDR3 runs to 13 residues. V lost 10 bases to trimming and J lost 3 bases; unmatched junction nucleotides: 7. DNA for the CDR3: TGTGCCACGAGACAGGGCACAACAGATACGCAGTATTTT. Protein sequence: CATRQGTTDTQYF.

This rearrangement joins TRBV28 to TRBJ2-1; tentatively, D is TRBD1 (8 bases). The V gene lost 9 bases and the J gene lost 7 bases, with 25 bases spanning the gap. The CDR3 extends over 16 amino acids. Per the germline V gene, CDR1 is MDHEN and CDR2 is SYDVKM. DNA of the CDR3: TGTGCCAGTTTTAGGAGGGGCAGGGGGCGGGGGAATGAGCAGTTCTTC. Its translation: CASFRRGRGRGNEQFF.

This chain links TRBV25-1 with TRBJ1-2; no firm D call. Germline assignment: CDR1 MGHDK and CDR2 SYGVNS. The CDR3 has 15 residues. The V end lost 2 bases, the J end lost 5 bases, and 15 bases lay between the germline ends. CDR3 in amino acids: CASSERRDSLYGYTF. DNA of the CDR3: TGTGCCAGCAGTGAAAGGAGAGACTCGCTTTATGGCTACACCTTC.

This clone was recorded a few times. V and J are TRBV18 and TRBJ1-1; perhaps TRBD1 as D (5 bases). V lost 5 bases to trimming and J lost 3 bases, with 10 bases between them. The CDR3 runs 13 residues. From germline, CDR1 is KGHSH and CDR2 LQKENI. CDR3 sequence: CASSVRDDTEAFF. The CDR3 DNA sequence: TGTGCCAGCTCAGTACGGGACGACACTGAAGCTTTCTTT.

In this sample, this clone turned up a few times. The chain carries TRBV19 and TRBJ2-3; 7 nucleotides line up with TRBD2. V dropped 8 bases and J dropped 10; count of bases not matched to a gene: 9. Germline CDR1 is LNHDA and CDR2 is SQIVND (reference sequence). The CDR3 covers 12 residues. The CDR3 sequence: CASSSGTTAQYF. The CDR3 DNA sequence: TGTGCCAGTTCAAGCGGGACCACGGCGCAGTATTTT. Together with reference TRBV19 and TRBJ2-3, the CDR3 gives the full variable domain: DGGITQSPKYLFRKEGQNVTLSCEQNLNHDAMYWYRQDPGQGLRLIYYSQIVNDFQKGDIAEGYSVSREKKESFPLTVTSAQKNPTAFYLCASSSGTTAQYFGPGTRLTVL.

The J gene is TRBJ2-1, the V gene TRBV18; 9 nucleotides agree with TRBD2. Trimming cost V 2 bases and J 5 bases; bases outside gene matches: 10. CDR1 and CDR2 from the germline V gene are KGHSH and LQKENI. The CDR3 consists of 17 residues. As DNA, the CDR3 is TGTGCCAGCTCACCATCGTATAGCGGGAGTCTGAACAATGAGCAGTTCTTC. As protein: CASSPSYSGSLNNEQFF.

J is TRBJ2-3 and V is TRBV6-8, with TRBD2 matching 7 bases. Looked up from germline, CDR1 is MNHGY and CDR2 is SAAAGT. V was clipped by 5 bases and J by 7 bases; unmatched bases: 12. The CDR3 has 15 amino acids. The CDR3 region is CASSPRLAGKNTQYF. DNA of the CDR3: TGTGCCAGCAGTCCTCGACTAGCCGGAAAAAATACGCAGTATTTT.

This clone was seen once. This chain connects TRBV2 to TRBJ2-3, with D perhaps TRBD1 or TRBD2 (6 bases each). V lost 7 bases to trimming and J lost 4 bases, with 15 bases between them. Germline V lookup: CDR1 SNHLY, CDR2 FYNNEI. The CDR3 contains 14 residues. The CDR3: CASNTPEGADTQYF. The CDR3 DNA is TGTGCCAGCAACACCCCGGAGGGGGCAGATACGCAGTATTTT. The whole variable domain, filled in from reference TRBV2 and TRBJ2-3, reads EPEVTQTPSHQVTQMGQEVILRCVPISNHLYFYWYRQILGQKVEFLVSFYNNEISEKSEIFDDQFSVERPDGSNFTLKIRSTKLEDSAMYFCASNTPEGADTQYFGPGTRLTVL.

This clone appeared a few times. The rearrangement uses TRBV18 and TRBJ2-7; TRBD1 might be the D (6 bases). The CDR3 has 14 residues. V dropped 2 bases and J dropped 5 bases, with 13 bases sitting between them. CDR1 and CDR2 from the germline V gene are KGHSH and LQKENI. CDR3 amino acids: CASSPYQGQDEQYF. The CDR3 DNA reads as TGTGCCAGCTCACCATATCAGGGGCAGGACGAGCAGTACTTC.